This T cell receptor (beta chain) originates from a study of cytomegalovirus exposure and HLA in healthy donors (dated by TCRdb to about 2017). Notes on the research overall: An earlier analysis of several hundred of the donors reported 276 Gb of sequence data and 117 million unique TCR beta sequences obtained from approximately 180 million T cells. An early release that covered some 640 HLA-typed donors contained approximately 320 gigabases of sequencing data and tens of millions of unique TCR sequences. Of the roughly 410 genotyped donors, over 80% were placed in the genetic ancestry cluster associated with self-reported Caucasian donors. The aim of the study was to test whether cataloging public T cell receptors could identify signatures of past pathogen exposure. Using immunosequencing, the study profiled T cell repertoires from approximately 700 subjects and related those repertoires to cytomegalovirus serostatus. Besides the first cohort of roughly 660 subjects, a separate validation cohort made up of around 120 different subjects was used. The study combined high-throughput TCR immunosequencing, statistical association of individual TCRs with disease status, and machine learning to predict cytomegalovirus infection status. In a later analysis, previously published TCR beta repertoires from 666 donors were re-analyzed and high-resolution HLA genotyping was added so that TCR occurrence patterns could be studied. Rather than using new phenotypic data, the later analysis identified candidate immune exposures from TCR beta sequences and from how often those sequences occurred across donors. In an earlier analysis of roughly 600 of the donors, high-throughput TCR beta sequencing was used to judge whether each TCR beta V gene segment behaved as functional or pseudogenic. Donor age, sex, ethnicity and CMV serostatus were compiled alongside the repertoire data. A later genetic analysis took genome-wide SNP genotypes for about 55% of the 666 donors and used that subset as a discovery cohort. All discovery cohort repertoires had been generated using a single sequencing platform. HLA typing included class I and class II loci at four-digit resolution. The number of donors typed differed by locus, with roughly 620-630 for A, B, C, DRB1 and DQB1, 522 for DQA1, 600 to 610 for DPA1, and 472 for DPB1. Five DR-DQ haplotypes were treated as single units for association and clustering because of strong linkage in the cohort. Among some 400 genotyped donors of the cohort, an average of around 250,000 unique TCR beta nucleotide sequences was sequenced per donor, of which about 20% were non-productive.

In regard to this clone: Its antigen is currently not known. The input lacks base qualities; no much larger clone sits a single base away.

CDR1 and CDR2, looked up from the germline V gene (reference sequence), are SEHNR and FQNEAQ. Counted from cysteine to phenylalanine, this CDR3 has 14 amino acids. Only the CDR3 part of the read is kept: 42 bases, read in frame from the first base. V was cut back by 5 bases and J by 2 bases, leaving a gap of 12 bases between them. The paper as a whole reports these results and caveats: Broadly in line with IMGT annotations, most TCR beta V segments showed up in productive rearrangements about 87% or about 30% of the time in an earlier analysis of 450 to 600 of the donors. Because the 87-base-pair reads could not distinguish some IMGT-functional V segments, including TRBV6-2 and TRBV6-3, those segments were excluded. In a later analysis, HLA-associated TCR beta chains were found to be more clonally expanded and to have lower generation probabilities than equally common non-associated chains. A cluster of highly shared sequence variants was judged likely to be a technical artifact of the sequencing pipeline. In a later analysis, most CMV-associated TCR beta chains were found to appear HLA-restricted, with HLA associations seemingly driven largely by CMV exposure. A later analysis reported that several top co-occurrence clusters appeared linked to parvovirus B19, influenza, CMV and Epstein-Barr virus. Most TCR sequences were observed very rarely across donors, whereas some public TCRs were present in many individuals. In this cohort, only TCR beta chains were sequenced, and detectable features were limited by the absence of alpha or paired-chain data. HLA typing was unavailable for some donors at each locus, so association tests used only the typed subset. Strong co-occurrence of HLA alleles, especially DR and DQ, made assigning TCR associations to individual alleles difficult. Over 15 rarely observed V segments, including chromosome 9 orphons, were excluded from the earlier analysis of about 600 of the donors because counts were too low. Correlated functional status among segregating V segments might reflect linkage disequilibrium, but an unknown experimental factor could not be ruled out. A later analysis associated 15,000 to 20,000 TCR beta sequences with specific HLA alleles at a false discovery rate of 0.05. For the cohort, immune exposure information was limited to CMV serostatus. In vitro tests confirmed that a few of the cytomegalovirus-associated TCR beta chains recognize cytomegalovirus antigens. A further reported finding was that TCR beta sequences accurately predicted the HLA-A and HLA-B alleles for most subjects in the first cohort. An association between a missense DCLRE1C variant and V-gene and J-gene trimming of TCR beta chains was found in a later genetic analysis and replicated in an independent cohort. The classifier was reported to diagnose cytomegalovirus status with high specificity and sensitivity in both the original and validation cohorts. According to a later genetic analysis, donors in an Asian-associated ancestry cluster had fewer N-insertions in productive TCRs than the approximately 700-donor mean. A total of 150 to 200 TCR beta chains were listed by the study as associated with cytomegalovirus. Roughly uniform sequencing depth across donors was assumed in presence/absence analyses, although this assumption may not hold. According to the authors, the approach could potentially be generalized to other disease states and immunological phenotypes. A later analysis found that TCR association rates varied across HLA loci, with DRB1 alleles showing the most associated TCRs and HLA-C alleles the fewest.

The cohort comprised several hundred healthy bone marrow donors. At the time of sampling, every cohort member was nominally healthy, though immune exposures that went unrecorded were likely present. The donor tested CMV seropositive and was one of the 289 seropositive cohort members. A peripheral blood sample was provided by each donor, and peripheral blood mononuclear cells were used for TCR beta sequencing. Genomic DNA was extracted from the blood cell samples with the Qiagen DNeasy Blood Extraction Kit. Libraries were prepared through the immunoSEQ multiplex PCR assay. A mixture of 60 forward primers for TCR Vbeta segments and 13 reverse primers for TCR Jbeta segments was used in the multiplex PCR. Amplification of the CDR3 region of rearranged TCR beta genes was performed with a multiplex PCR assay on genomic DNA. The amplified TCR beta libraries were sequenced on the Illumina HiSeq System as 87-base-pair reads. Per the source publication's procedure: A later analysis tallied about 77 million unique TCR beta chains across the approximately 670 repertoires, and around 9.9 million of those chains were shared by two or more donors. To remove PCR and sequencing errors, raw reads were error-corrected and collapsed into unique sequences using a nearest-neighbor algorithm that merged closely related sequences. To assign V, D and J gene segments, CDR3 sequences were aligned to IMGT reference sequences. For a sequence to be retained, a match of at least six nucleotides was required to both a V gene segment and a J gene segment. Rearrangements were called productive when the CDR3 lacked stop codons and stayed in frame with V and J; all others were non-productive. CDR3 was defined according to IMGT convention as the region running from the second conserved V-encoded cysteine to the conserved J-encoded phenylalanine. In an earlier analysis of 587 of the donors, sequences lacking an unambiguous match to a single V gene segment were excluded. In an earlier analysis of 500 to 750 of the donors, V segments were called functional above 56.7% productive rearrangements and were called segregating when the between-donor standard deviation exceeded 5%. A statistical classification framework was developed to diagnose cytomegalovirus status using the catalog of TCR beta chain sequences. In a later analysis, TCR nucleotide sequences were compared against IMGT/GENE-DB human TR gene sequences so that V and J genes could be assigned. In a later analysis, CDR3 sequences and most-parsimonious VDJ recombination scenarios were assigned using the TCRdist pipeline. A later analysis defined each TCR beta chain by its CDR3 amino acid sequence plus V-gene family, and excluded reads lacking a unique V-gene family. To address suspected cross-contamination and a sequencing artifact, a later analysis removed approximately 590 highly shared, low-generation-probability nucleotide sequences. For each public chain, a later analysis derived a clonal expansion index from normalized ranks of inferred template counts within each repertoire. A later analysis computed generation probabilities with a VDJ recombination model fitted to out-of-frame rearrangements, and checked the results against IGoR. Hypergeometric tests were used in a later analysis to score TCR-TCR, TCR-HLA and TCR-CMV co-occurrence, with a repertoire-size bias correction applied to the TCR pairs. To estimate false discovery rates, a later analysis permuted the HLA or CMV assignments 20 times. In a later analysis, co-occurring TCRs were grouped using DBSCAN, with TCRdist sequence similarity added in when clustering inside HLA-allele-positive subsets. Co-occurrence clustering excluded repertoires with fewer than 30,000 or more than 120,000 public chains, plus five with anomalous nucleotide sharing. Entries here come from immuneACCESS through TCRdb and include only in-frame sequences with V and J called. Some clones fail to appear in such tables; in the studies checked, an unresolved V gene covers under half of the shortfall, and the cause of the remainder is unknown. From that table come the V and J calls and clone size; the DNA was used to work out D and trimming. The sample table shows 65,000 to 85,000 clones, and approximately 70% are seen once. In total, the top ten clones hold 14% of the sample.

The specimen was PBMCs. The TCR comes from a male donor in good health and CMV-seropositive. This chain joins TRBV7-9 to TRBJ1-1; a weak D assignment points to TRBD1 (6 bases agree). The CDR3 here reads CASSPGTPNTEAFF. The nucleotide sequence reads TGTGCCAGCAGCCCCGGGACACCTAACACTGAAGCTTTCTTT.